Only a few counts were recorded for the clone carrying this T cell receptor (beta chain). V lost 3 bases and J lost 6; bases outside the gene matches: 9. The CDR3 length is 16 residues. Germline-derived CDR1 and CDR2 are KGHSH and LQKENI. This entry comes from a study of beta chain features in type 1 diabetes. Study-wide background: Across the samples, about 110,000,000 sorted cells were examined in total.

Of the isolated RNA, all was reverse transcribed, and so the sequenced material was expressed TCRB transcripts. Several million reads were obtained on average from naive, central memory and regulatory T cell samples. Data came from immunoSEQ multiplex PCR; TCRdb stores just in-frame clones and leaves some out. Of 110,000 to 150,000 clones in the sample, about 9.1% were seen once. This chain joins TRBV18 and TRBJ1-5; 9 nucleotides align to TRBD1. Sequenced sample: central memory CD4+ T cells from blood. The TCR sequence derives from a woman between 35 and 50 years old in good health. CDR3: CASSPPIGTGPQPQHF. CDR3 nucleotides: TGTGCCAGCTCACCCCCCATAGGGACAGGGCCTCAGCCCCAGCATTTT.